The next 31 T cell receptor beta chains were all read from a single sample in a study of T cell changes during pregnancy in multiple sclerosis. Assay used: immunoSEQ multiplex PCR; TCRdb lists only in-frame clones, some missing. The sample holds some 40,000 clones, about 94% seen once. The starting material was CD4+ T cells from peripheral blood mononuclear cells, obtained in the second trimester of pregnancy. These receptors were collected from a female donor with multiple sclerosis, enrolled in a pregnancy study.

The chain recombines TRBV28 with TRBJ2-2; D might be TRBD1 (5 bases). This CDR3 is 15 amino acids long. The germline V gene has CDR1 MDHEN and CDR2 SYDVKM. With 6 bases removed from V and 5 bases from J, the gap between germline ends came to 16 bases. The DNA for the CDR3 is TGTGCCAGCAGGGGGCTAGTAAAGGGTACCGGGGAGCTGTTTTTT. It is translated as CASRGLVKGTGELFF.

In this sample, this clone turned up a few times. CDR3 sequence: CASSFGLGGWDEQFF. The CDR3 region has the DNA TGTGCCAGCAGCTTCGGACTGGGTGGTTGGGATGAGCAGTTCTTC. The chain carries TRBV7-3 and TRBJ2-1, with a tentative D call TRBD2 (5 bases). This CDR3 contains 15 residues. V was trimmed by 3 bases and J by 8 bases, leaving 17 bases between them. The germline gives CDR1 SGHTA, CDR2 FQGTGA.

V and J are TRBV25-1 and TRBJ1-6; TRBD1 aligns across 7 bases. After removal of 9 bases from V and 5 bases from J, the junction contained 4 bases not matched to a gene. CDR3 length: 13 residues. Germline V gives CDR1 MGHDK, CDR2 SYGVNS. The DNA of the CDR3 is TGTGCCAGTAGACAGGGCGATAATTCACCCCTCCACTTT. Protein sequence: CASRQGDNSPLHF.

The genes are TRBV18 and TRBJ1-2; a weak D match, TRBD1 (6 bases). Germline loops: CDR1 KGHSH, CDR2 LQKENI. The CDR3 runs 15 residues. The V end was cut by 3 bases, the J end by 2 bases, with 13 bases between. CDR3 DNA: TGTGCCAGCTCACCCGACCAGGGGCTCAACTATGGCTACACCTTC. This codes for CASSPDQGLNYGYTF.

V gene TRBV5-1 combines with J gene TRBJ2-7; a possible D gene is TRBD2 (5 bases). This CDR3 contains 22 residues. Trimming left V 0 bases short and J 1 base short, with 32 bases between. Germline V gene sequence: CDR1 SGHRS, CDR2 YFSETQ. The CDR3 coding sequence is TGCGCCAGCAGCTTGGCCATGGTTCCCGCGCGGGTCGGCATGCCCAGATCCTACGAGCAGTACTTC. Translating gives CASSLAMVPARVGMPRSYEQYF.

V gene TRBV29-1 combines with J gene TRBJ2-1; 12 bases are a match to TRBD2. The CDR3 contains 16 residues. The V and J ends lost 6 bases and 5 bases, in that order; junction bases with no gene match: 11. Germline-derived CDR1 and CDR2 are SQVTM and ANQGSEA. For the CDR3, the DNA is TGCAGCGTGATCACCCCCCGGACTAGCGGGAACAATGAGCAGTTCTTC. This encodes CSVITPRTSGNNEQFF.

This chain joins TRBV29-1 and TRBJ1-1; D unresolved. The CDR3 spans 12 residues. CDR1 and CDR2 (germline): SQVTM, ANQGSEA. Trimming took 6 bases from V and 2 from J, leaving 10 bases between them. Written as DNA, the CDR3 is TGCAGCGTAAAAAGTCTAAACACTGAAGCTTTCTTT. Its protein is CSVKSLNTEAFF. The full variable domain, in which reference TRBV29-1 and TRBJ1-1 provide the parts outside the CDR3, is SAVISQKPSRDICQRGTSLTIQCQVDSQVTMMFWYRQQPGQSLTLIATANQGSEATYESGFVIDKFPISRPNLTFSTLTVSNMSPEDSSIYLCSVKSLNTEAFFGQGTRLTVV.

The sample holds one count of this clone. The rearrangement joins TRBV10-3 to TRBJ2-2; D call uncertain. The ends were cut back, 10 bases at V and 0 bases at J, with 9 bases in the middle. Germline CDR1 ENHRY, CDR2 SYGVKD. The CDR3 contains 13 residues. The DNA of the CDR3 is TGTGCCACCCAGGATTCGAACACCGGGGAGCTGTTTTTT. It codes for CATQDSNTGELFF.

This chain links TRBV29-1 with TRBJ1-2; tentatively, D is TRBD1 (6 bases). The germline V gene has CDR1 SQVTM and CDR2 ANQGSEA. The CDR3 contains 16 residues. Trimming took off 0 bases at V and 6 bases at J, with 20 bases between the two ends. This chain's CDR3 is CSVEDGGGRRSDGYTF. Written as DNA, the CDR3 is TGCAGCGTTGAAGATGGTGGGGGCAGGAGATCGGATGGCTACACCTTC.

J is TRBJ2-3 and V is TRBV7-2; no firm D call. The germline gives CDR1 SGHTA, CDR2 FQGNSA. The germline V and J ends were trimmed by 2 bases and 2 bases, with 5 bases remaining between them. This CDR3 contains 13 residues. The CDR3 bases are TGTGCCAGCAGCTTATATTTCACAGATACGCAGTATTTT. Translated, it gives CASSLYFTDTQYF.

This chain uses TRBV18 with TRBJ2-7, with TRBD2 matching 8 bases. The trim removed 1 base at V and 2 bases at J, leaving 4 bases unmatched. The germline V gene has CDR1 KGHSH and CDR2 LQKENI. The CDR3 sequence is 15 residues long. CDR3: CASSPRAAGAYEQYF. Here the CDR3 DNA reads TGTGCCAGCTCACCACGGGCAGCGGGAGCCTACGAGCAGTACTTC.

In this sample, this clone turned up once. CDR3 region: CASRRGGQLLYGYTF. CDR3 sequence (DNA): TGTGCCAGCAGAAGGGGGGGCCAGCTCCTCTATGGCTACACCTTC. The chain couples TRBV6-6 to TRBJ1-2; tentative D call: TRBD1 (6 bases). Germline CDR1 reads MNHNY; CDR2 reads SVGAGI (reference sequence). This CDR3 is 15 amino acids long. V gave up 6 bases and J gave up 4 bases, with 18 bases separating them.

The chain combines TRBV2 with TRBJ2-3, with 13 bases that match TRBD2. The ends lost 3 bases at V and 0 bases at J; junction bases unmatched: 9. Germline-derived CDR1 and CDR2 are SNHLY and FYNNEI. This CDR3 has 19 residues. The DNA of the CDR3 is TGTGCCAGCAGTGAGGGGACTAGCGGGACTACATCTAGCACAGATACGCAGTATTTT. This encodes CASSEGTSGTTSSTDTQYF.

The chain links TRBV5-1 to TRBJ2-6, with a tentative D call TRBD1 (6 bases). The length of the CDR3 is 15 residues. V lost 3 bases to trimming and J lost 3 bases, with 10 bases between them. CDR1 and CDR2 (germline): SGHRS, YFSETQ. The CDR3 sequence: CASSSGVSGANVLTF. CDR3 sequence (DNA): TGCGCCAGCAGCTCAGGGGTGAGTGGGGCCAACGTCCTGACTTTC.

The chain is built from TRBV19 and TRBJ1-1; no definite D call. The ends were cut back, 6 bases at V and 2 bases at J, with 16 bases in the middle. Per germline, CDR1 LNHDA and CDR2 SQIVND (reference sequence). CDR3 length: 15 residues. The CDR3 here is CASRPEGYPNTEAFF. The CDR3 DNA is TGTGCCAGTAGGCCGGAGGGCTACCCTAACACTGAAGCTTTCTTT.

The CDR3 DNA reads as TGTGCCAGCAGCCAAGAAGGGACTAGGCCCAACACCGGGGAGCTGTTTTTT. Translation: CASSQEGTRPNTGELFF. V usage is TRBV4-2 and J usage is TRBJ2-2; 8 bases align to TRBD2. CDR3 length equals 17 residues. The germline V gene has CDR1 LGHNA and CDR2 YNFKEQ. Trimming at V came to 0 bases and at J to 2 bases, leaving 5 bases not matched to a gene.

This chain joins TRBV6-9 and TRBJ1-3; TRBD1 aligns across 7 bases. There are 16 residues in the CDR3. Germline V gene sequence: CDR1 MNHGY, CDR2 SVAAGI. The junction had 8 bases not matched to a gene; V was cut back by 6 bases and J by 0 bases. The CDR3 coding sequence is TGTGCCAGCAGCAGAAAGGGGGCCCCCTCTGGAAACACCATATATTTT. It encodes CASSRKGAPSGNTIYF.

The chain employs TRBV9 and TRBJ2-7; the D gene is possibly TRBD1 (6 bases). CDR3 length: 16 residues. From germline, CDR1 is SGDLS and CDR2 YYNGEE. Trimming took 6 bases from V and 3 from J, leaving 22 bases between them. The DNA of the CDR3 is TGTGCCAGCAACCCAAAAACCGGGACAACGATCTACGAGCAGTACTTC. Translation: CASNPKTGTTIYEQYF.

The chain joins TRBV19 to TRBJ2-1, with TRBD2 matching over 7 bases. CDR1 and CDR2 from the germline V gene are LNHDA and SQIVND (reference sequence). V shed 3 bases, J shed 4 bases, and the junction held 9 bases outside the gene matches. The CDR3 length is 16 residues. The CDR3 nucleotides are TGTGCCAGTAGTATGGGTGGGAGGGCCCTTTACAATGAGCAGTTCTTC. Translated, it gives CASSMGGRALYNEQFF.

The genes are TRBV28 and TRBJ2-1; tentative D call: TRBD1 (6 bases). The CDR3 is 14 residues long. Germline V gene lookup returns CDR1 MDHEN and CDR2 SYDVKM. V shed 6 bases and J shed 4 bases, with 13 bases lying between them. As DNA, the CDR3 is TGTGCCAGCAGCTCGGACAGACGTTACAATGAGCAGTTCTTC. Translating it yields CASSSDRRYNEQFF.

CDR3: CASSSPGTGAYEQYF. CDR3 in DNA: TGTGCCAGCTCAAGCCCCGGGACAGGTGCCTACGAGCAGTACTTC. The chain has TRBV18 and TRBJ2-7; 8 positions agree with TRBD1. V shed 5 bases, J shed 2 bases, and the junction held 8 bases outside the gene matches. Germline-derived CDR1 and CDR2 are KGHSH and LQKENI. This CDR3 comprises 15 residues.

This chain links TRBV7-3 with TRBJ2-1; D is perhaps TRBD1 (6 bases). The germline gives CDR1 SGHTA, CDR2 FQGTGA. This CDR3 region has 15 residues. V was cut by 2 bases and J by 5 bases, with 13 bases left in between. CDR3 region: CASSLQGTINNEQFF. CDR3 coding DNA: TGTGCCAGCAGCTTACAGGGGACGATTAACAATGAGCAGTTCTTC.

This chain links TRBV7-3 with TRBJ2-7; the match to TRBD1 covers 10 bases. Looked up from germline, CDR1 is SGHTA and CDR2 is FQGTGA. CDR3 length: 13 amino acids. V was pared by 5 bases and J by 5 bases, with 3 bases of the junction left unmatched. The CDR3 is CASSRDRGNEQYF. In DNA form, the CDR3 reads TGTGCCAGCAGCCGGGACAGGGGAAACGAGCAGTACTTC. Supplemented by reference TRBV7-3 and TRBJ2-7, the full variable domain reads GAGVSQTPSNKVTEKGKYVELRCDPISGHTALYWYRQSLGQGPEFLIYFQGTGAADDSGLPNDRFFAVRPEGSVSTLKIQRTERGDSAVYLCASSRDRGNEQYFGPGTRLTVT.

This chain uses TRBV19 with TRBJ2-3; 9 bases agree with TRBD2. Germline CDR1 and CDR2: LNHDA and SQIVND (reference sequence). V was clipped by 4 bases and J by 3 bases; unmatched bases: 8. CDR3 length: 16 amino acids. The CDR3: CASSTDSGRSTDTQYF. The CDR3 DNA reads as TGTGCCAGTAGTACCGATAGCGGGAGATCGACAGATACGCAGTATTTT. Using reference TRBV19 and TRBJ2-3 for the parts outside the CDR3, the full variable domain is DGGITQSPKYLFRKEGQNVTLSCEQNLNHDAMYWYRQDPGQGLRLIYYSQIVNDFQKGDIAEGYSVSREKKESFPLTVTSAQKNPTAFYLCASSTDSGRSTDTQYFGPGTRLTVL.

For the CDR3, the DNA is TGTGCCAGCTCACCCAACACGTGGAACACCGGGGAGCTGTTTTTT. As protein: CASSPNTWNTGELFF. This chain joins TRBV18 and TRBJ2-2; D not certain. The CDR3 contains 15 residues. Germline CDR1 and CDR2: KGHSH and LQKENI. V lost 3 bases and J 1 base, leaving 9 bases between the germline ends. The full variable domain, completed using reference TRBV18 and TRBJ2-2, is NAGVMQNPRHLVRRRGQEARLRCSPMKGHSHVYWYRQLPEEGLKFMVYLQKENIIDESGMPKERFSAEFPKEGPSILRIQQVVRGDSAAYFCASSPNTWNTGELFFGEGSRLTVL.

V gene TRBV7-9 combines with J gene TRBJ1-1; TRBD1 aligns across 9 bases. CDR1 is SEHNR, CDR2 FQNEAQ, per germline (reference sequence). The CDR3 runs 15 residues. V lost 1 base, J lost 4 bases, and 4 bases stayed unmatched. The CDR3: CASSLDRGRGTEAFF. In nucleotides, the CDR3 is TGTGCCAGCAGCTTAGACAGGGGGCGAGGCACTGAAGCTTTCTTT.

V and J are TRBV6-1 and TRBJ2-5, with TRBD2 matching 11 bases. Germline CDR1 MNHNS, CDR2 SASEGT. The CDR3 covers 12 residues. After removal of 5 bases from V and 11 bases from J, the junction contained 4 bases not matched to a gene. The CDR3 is CASSQLAGVQYF. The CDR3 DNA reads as TGTGCCAGCAGTCAACTAGCGGGAGTTCAGTACTTC.

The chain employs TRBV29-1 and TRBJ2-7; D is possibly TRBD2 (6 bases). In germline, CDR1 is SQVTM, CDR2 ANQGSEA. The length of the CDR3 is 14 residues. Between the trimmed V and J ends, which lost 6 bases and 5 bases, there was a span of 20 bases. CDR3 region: CSVANPGAANEQYF. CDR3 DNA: TGCAGCGTGGCCAACCCGGGAGCGGCAAACGAGCAGTACTTC.

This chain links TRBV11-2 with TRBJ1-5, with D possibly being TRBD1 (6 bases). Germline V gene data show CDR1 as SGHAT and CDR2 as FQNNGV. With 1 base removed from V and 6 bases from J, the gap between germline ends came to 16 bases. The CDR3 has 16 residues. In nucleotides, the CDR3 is TGTGCCAGCAGCTTAGGGGGAGGGGGTTTGGGTCAGCCCCAGCATTTT. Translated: CASSLGGGGLGQPQHF.

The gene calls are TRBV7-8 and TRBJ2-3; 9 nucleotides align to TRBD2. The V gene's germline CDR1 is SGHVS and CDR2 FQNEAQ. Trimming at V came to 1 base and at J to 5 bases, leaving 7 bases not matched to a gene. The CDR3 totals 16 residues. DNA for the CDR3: TGTGCCAGCAGCTTAGGGGGAGCGGGGGGAATAGATACGCAGTATTTT. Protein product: CASSLGGAGGIDTQYF.

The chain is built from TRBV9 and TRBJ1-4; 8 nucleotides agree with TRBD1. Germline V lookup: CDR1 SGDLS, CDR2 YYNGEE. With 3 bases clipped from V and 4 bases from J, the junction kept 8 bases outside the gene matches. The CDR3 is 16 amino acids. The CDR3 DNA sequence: TGTGCCAGCAGCGCACGAACGGGACAGGTTAATGAAAAACTGTTTTTT. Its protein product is CASSARTGQVNEKLFF.